This is a list of T cell receptor beta chains from one sample in a study of Ad26.COV2.S vaccination and SARS-CoV-2 variants. Sequencing was performed with immunoSEQ multiplex PCR; in TCRdb, only in-frame clones are kept and a portion is missing. The sample includes approximately 460,000 clones, about 89% of them seen just once. The sequenced sample was peripheral blood, obtained in a trial of Ad26.COV2.S vaccine versus placebo. These receptors were taken from a person aged 18 to 65 who received the Ad26.COV2.S COVID-19 vaccine or a placebo. Both conserved end residues are part of each CDR3. A D gene is named only where the DNA matches it firmly. Clone size, where shown, is once, few, many, or a class for clones that have expanded.

clone size	D gene	V gene	J gene	CDR3 DNA	CDR3 protein
.	.	TRBV5-4	TRBJ2-5	TGTGCCAGCAGTGGACGGACACAAGAGACCCAGTACTTC	CASSGRTQETQYF
.	.	TRBV28	TRBJ1-1	TGTGCCAGCAGTTTATATCGGGCTGTCTACACTGAAGCTTTCTTT	CASSLYRAVYTEAFF
.	.	TRBV7-6	TRBJ2-7	TGTGCCAGCAGTCTAAGATGGGGGATCTCGGACGAGCAGTACTTC	CASSLRWGISDEQYF
.	TRBD2	TRBV3-1/TRBV3-2	TRBJ2-1	TGTGCCAGCAGCCAAGGACTAGCGGGAGTTTATGAGCAGTTCTTC	CASSQGLAGVYEQFF
.	.	TRBV2	TRBJ2-5	TGTGCCAGCAGCGGTCGGCTAGTCCTCGAGACCCAGTACTTC	CASSGRLVLETQYF
.	.	TRBV11-2	TRBJ2-2	TGTGCCACCCACGGCGGGGCTTTGAACACCGGGGAGCTGTTTTTT	CATHGGALNTGELFF
.	.	TRBV19	TRBJ1-5	TGTGCCAGTAGTACCCACATAAATCGTCAGCCCCAGCATTTT	CASSTHINRQPQHF
.	TRBD2	TRBV29-1	TRBJ2-2	TGCAGCGTTGCGGATACGGGGGGGAACACCGGGGAGCTGTTTTTT	CSVADTGGNTGELFF
.	TRBD2	TRBV4-1	TRBJ2-1	TGCGCCAGCAGCCCCGGACTAGCGGGAGTTCGGTACAATGAGCAGTTCTTC	CASSPGLAGVRYNEQFF
.	TRBD1	TRBV5-6	TRBJ1-2	TGTGCCAGCAGCTCCGGACAGGGGTATTATGGCTACACCTTC	CASSSGQGYYGYTF
.	.	TRBV27	TRBJ1-5	TGTGCCAGCAGTGTTGGGTCAGGGGATCAGCCCCAGCATTTT	CASSVGSGDQPQHF
.	.	TRBV11-2	TRBJ2-7	TGTGCCAGCAGCTTGGGTCAGGGGCCCTACGAGCAGTACTTC	CASSLGQGPYEQYF
.	.	TRBV24-1	TRBJ1-5	TGTGCCACCAGTGATCCAGGGGACGGGAATCAGCCCCAGCATTTT	CATSDPGDGNQPQHF
.	.	TRBV6-1	TRBJ1-5	TGTGCCAGCAGTGAAGTTGGGGTAAGCAATCAGCCCCAGCATTTT	CASSEVGVSNQPQHF
.	TRBD1	TRBV19	TRBJ1-5	TGTGCCAGTAGCACGACAGGGGGTCAGCCCCAGCATTTT	CASSTTGGQPQHF
few	.	TRBV25-1	TRBJ2-1	TGTGCCAGCAGTGAATCCAGGGGGCAGTTCTTC	CASSESRGQFF
once	.	TRBV4-1	TRBJ1-1	TGCGCCAGCAGCCAAGGGAGGGCTAAAGGTGAAGTCGGACGCACTGAAGCTTTCTTT	CASSQGRAKGEVGRTEAFF
.	TRBD1	TRBV9	TRBJ2-3	TGTGCCAGCAGCGGGATGGGGACAGCCGAGGGGACAGATACGCAGTATTTT	CASSGMGTAEGTDTQYF
.	.	TRBV27	TRBJ2-1	TGTGCCAGCAGACAGGGGGCGGGAGGAGGTTTGTACAATGAGCAGTTCTTC	CASRQGAGGGLYNEQFF
.	.	TRBV20-1	TRBJ1-1	TGCAGTGCTAGAGAGGGAGCAGCTTTCTTT	CSAREGAAFF
.	TRBD1	TRBV5-4	TRBJ2-7	TGTGCCAGCAGCTTGGGTTTCCGGACAGGGAAAACCTACGAGCAGTACTTC	CASSLGFRTGKTYEQYF
.	TRBD2	TRBV3-1/TRBV3-2	TRBJ2-5	TGTGCCAGCAGCCAAGATCTACTAGCGGGAAGCTGGTTAGAGACCCAGTACTTC	CASSQDLLAGSWLETQYF
once	.	TRBV28	TRBJ1-2	TGTGCCAGCAGCTCAAGCCAGACAAGGAACTATGGCTACACCTTC	CASSSSQTRNYGYTF
.	.	TRBV5-6	TRBJ1-3	TGTGCCAGCAGCTTTCCAGGGGGAAACACCATATATTTT	CASSFPGGNTIYF
once	.	TRBV6-5	TRBJ1-2	TGTGCCAGCAGAGCCGGACATAACTATGGCTACACCTTC	CASRAGHNYGYTF